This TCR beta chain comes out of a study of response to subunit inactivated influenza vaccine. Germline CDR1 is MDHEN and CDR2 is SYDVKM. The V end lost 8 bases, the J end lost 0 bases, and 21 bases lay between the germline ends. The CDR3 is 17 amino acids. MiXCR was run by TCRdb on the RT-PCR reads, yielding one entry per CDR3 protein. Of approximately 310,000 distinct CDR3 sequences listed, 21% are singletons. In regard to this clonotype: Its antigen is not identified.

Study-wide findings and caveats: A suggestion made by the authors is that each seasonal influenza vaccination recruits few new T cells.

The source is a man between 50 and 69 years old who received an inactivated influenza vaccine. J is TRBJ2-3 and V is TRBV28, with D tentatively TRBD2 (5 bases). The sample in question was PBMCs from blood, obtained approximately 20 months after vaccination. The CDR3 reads CASHPIGRLFSTDTQYF. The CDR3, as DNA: TGTGCCAGCCACCCGATTGGGCGACTATTTAGCACAGATACGCAGTATTTT.